This is a list of T cell receptor beta chains from one sample in a study of T cell responses to AZD1222 COVID-19 vaccine. The protocol was immunoSEQ multiplex PCR, while the TCRdb copy is restricted to in-frame clones and leaves out a portion. Of about 120,000 clones detected, approximately 90% appear once; the ten largest clones hold more than 13%. This specimen consisted of peripheral blood, obtained on day 0 of AZD1222 vaccination. The receptors shown here come from an adult in good health. CDR3s include the opening cysteine and the closing phenylalanine or tryptophan. The order of the fields is clone size, J gene, V gene, D gene, CDR3 protein, CDR3 DNA. D genes are given only for firm matches. Size tells how often a clone was seen (once, few, many) or the class of an expanded clone, and some rows leave it out.

clone_size: once; j_call: TRBJ1-3; v_call: TRBV7-2; d_call: -; cdr3_aa: CASSLNYRGGKAGNTIYF; cdr3_nt: TGTGCCAGCAGCTTAAACTACCGGGGAGGGAAGGCGGGAAACACCATATATTTT
clone_size: -; j_call: TRBJ1-6; v_call: TRBV4-1; d_call: -; cdr3_aa: CASSQEGENSPLHF; cdr3_nt: TGCGCCAGCAGCCAAGAAGGTGAGAATTCACCCCTCCACTTT
clone_size: few; j_call: TRBJ2-3; v_call: TRBV4-1; d_call: -; cdr3_aa: CASREGLVRGDTQYF; cdr3_nt: TGCGCCAGCAGAGAGGGACTTGTCCGGGGAGATACGCAGTATTTT
clone_size: -; j_call: TRBJ2-7; v_call: TRBV4-1; d_call: -; cdr3_aa: CASSLFSSGGSPYEQYF; cdr3_nt: TGCGCCAGCAGCCTCTTTTCCTCAGGGGGGTCTCCCTACGAGCAGTACTTC
clone_size: once; j_call: TRBJ1-4; v_call: TRBV15; d_call: TRBD1; cdr3_aa: CATSRDRDRGGEKLFF; cdr3_nt: TGTGCCACCAGCAGAGATCGGGACAGGGGGGGTGAAAAACTGTTTTTT
clone_size: -; j_call: TRBJ1-1; v_call: TRBV28; d_call: -; cdr3_aa: CASSPRGGDTEAFF; cdr3_nt: TGTGCCAGCAGTCCCCGCGGTGGGGACACTGAAGCTTTCTTT
clone_size: once; j_call: TRBJ2-6; v_call: TRBV5-4; d_call: TRBD1; cdr3_aa: CASRAGGQVLTGANVLTF; cdr3_nt: TGTGCCAGCAGGGCCGGGGGACAGGTCCTTACTGGGGCCAACGTCCTGACTTTC
clone_size: -; j_call: TRBJ2-3; v_call: TRBV5-1; d_call: -; cdr3_aa: CASSSPIGPSTDTQYF; cdr3_nt: TGCGCCAGCAGCTCCCCAATAGGTCCCAGCACAGATACGCAGTATTTT
clone_size: -; j_call: TRBJ1-2; v_call: TRBV27; d_call: TRBD1; cdr3_aa: CASSTGTGNYGYTF; cdr3_nt: TGTGCCAGCAGTACAGGGACAGGGAACTATGGCTACACCTTC
clone_size: once; j_call: TRBJ1-2; v_call: TRBV12-3/TRBV12-4; d_call: -; cdr3_aa: CASSLSGLGYTF; cdr3_nt: TGTGCCAGCAGTTTATCGGGATTAGGCTACACCTTC
clone_size: -; j_call: TRBJ2-5; v_call: TRBV18; d_call: -; cdr3_aa: CASSPPESPRETQYF; cdr3_nt: TGTGCCAGCTCACCACCGGAAAGCCCTAGGGAGACCCAGTACTTC
clone_size: -; j_call: TRBJ2-7; v_call: TRBV7-6; d_call: -; cdr3_aa: CASSLDPTRAIYEQYF; cdr3_nt: TGTGCCAGCAGCTTAGATCCCACTAGAGCTATCTACGAGCAGTACTTC
clone_size: -; j_call: TRBJ1-5; v_call: TRBV4-3; d_call: -; cdr3_aa: CASSQDRGAGQPQHF; cdr3_nt: TGCGCCAGCAGCCAAGATCGGGGGGCCGGTCAGCCCCAGCATTTT
clone_size: -; j_call: TRBJ2-1; v_call: TRBV5-1; d_call: TRBD2; cdr3_aa: CASRVTGTSATNEQFF; cdr3_nt: TGCGCCAGCAGGGTTACCGGGACTAGCGCGACCAATGAGCAGTTCTTC
clone_size: -; j_call: TRBJ1-2; v_call: TRBV5-1; d_call: TRBD1; cdr3_aa: CASSYVSSLNRGTNYGYTF; cdr3_nt: TGCGCCAGCAGCTACGTTTCGAGCCTTAACAGGGGGACCAACTATGGCTACACCTTC
clone_size: many; j_call: TRBJ1-5; v_call: TRBV7-9; d_call: TRBD1; cdr3_aa: CASSWSMAGGDQPQHF; cdr3_nt: TGTGCCAGCAGCTGGAGCATGGCAGGGGGGGATCAGCCCCAGCATTTT
clone_size: -; j_call: TRBJ2-1; v_call: TRBV6-5; d_call: -; cdr3_aa: CASSPGISYNEQFF; cdr3_nt: TGTGCCAGCAGTCCCGGGATTTCCTACAATGAGCAGTTCTTC
clone_size: once; j_call: TRBJ1-2; v_call: TRBV11-2; d_call: -; cdr3_aa: CASSLGPPGATSNYGYTF; cdr3_nt: TGTGCCAGCAGCTTAGGCCCCCCAGGGGCCACCTCTAACTATGGCTACACCTTC
clone_size: -; j_call: TRBJ1-6; v_call: TRBV5-4; d_call: -; cdr3_aa: CASRPGGYNSPLHF; cdr3_nt: TGTGCCAGCAGACCCGGTGGCTATAATTCACCCCTCCACTTT
clone_size: -; j_call: TRBJ2-1; v_call: TRBV6-6; d_call: TRBD2; cdr3_aa: CASSYRGDYNEQFF; cdr3_nt: TGTGCCAGCAGTTACCGGGGGGACTACAATGAGCAGTTCTTC
clone_size: -; j_call: TRBJ2-5; v_call: TRBV7-9; d_call: TRBD2; cdr3_aa: CASGSAGDQETQYF; cdr3_nt: TGTGCCAGCGGCTCTGCGGGAGACCAAGAGACCCAGTACTTC
clone_size: -; j_call: TRBJ1-2; v_call: TRBV10-3; d_call: -; cdr3_aa: CAISGREIYGYTF; cdr3_nt: TGTGCCATCAGTGGGAGGGAGATCTATGGCTACACCTTC
clone_size: -; j_call: TRBJ1-2; v_call: TRBV7-2; d_call: -; cdr3_aa: CASSLDGVYGYTF; cdr3_nt: TGTGCCAGCAGCTTAGACGGGGTATATGGCTACACCTTC
clone_size: -; j_call: TRBJ1-1; v_call: TRBV6-1; d_call: -; cdr3_aa: CASSEVRNTEAFF; cdr3_nt: TGTGCCAGCAGTGAAGTTCGGAACACTGAAGCTTTCTTT
clone_size: once; j_call: TRBJ2-4; v_call: TRBV6-1; d_call: -; cdr3_aa: CASSEHSLAKNIQYF; cdr3_nt: TGTGCCAGCAGTGAACACAGTCTAGCCAAAAACATTCAGTACTTC
clone_size: -; j_call: TRBJ1-1; v_call: TRBV6-2/TRBV6-3; d_call: -; cdr3_aa: CASSVRPLGGEAFF; cdr3_nt: TGTGCCAGCAGCGTTCGACCCCTCGGAGGTGAAGCTTTCTTT
clone_size: -; j_call: TRBJ2-7; v_call: TRBV9; d_call: TRBD1; cdr3_aa: CASSVAQGEPYEQYF; cdr3_nt: TGTGCCAGCAGCGTAGCGCAGGGGGAACCCTACGAGCAGTACTTC
clone_size: -; j_call: TRBJ2-5; v_call: TRBV5-6; d_call: TRBD2; cdr3_aa: CASSQAGRYQETQYF; cdr3_nt: TGTGCCAGCAGCCAAGCGGGGAGGTACCAAGAGACCCAGTACTTC
clone_size: -; j_call: TRBJ2-5; v_call: TRBV5-1; d_call: -; cdr3_aa: CASSLTVREETQYF; cdr3_nt: TGCGCCAGCAGCTTGACAGTTCGGGAAGAGACCCAGTACTTC
clone_size: -; j_call: TRBJ1-1; v_call: TRBV7-2; d_call: TRBD1; cdr3_aa: CASSSQGGRAFF; cdr3_nt: TGTGCCAGCAGCTCCCAGGGGGGTCGGGCTTTCTTT
clone_size: -; j_call: TRBJ1-2; v_call: TRBV7-9; d_call: TRBD1; cdr3_aa: CASSGGTGEEDGYTF; cdr3_nt: TGTGCCAGCAGCGGGGGGACAGGGGAGGAGGATGGCTACACCTTC
clone_size: -; j_call: TRBJ2-3; v_call: TRBV19; d_call: -; cdr3_aa: CASSIPPDPGRQLDTQYF; cdr3_nt: TGTGCCAGTAGTATCCCCCCGGATCCGGGACGGCAGTTAGATACGCAGTATTTT
clone_size: -; j_call: TRBJ1-1; v_call: TRBV7-2; d_call: TRBD1; cdr3_aa: CASSTRDRNYNLNTEAFF; cdr3_nt: TGTGCCAGCAGCACCCGGGACAGGAACTACAATTTGAACACTGAAGCTTTCTTT
clone_size: -; j_call: TRBJ2-5; v_call: TRBV6-2/TRBV6-3; d_call: TRBD2; cdr3_aa: CASSSNTGGRMAQYF; cdr3_nt: TGTGCCAGCAGTTCCAACACGGGGGGGAGAATGGCCCAGTACTTC
clone_size: -; j_call: TRBJ2-7; v_call: TRBV10-3; d_call: TRBD1; cdr3_aa: CAISESGTGSYEQYF; cdr3_nt: TGTGCCATCAGTGAGTCGGGGACAGGCTCCTACGAGCAGTACTTC
clone_size: -; j_call: TRBJ1-4; v_call: TRBV4-1; d_call: -; cdr3_aa: CASSQNTNEKLFF; cdr3_nt: TGCGCCAGCAGCCAAAACACTAATGAAAAACTGTTTTTT
clone_size: -; j_call: TRBJ1-1; v_call: TRBV3-1/TRBV3-2; d_call: -; cdr3_aa: CASSHLGRANTEAFF; cdr3_nt: TGTGCCAGCAGCCACCTGGGACGGGCGAACACTGAAGCTTTCTTT
clone_size: -; j_call: TRBJ2-1; v_call: TRBV30; d_call: -; cdr3_aa: CAWSPKGLNYNEQFF; cdr3_nt: TGTGCCTGGAGCCCCAAGGGCCTTAATTACAATGAGCAGTTCTTC
clone_size: -; j_call: TRBJ2-4; v_call: TRBV9; d_call: -; cdr3_aa: CASSGTDKNIQYF; cdr3_nt: TGTGCCAGCAGCGGGACAGACAAAAACATTCAGTACTTC
clone_size: -; j_call: TRBJ1-2; v_call: TRBV19; d_call: TRBD1; cdr3_aa: CASTFGTGGAYGYTF; cdr3_nt: TGTGCCAGTACCTTTGGGACAGGAGGGGCCTATGGCTACACCTTC
clone_size: -; j_call: TRBJ2-7; v_call: TRBV7-8; d_call: -; cdr3_aa: CASSLGPVTVGTYEQYF; cdr3_nt: TGTGCCAGCAGCTTAGGTCCTGTGACAGTGGGAACCTACGAGCAGTACTTC
clone_size: -; j_call: TRBJ2-1; v_call: TRBV2; d_call: -; cdr3_aa: CASSDHPYNEQFF; cdr3_nt: TGTGCCAGCAGTGACCACCCCTACAATGAGCAGTTCTTC
clone_size: -; j_call: TRBJ1-1; v_call: TRBV7-2; d_call: -; cdr3_aa: CASSLASWSMNTEAFF; cdr3_nt: TGTGCCAGCAGCTTAGCGTCATGGAGCATGAACACTGAAGCTTTCTTT
clone_size: -; j_call: TRBJ1-2; v_call: TRBV3-1/TRBV3-2; d_call: TRBD1; cdr3_aa: CASSRTGGHGYTF; cdr3_nt: TGTGCCAGCAGCCGGACAGGGGGGCATGGCTACACCTTC
clone_size: -; j_call: TRBJ2-3; v_call: TRBV19; d_call: TRBD2; cdr3_aa: CASSMKAGGTDTQYF; cdr3_nt: TGTGCCAGTAGTATGAAGGCGGGAGGGACAGATACGCAGTATTTT
clone_size: once; j_call: TRBJ1-3; v_call: TRBV28; d_call: -; cdr3_aa: CASSFPPGKGGNTIYF; cdr3_nt: TGTGCCAGCAGTTTTCCGCCCGGCAAGGGAGGAAACACCATATATTTT
clone_size: -; j_call: TRBJ1-1; v_call: TRBV12-3/TRBV12-4; d_call: -; cdr3_aa: CASSLGGNTEAFF; cdr3_nt: TGTGCCAGCAGTTTAGGAGGGAACACTGAAGCTTTCTTT
clone_size: -; j_call: TRBJ1-1; v_call: TRBV6-4; d_call: -; cdr3_aa: CASSLAVNTEAFF; cdr3_nt: TGTGCCAGCAGTCTGGCAGTGAACACTGAAGCTTTCTTT
clone_size: -; j_call: TRBJ1-2; v_call: TRBV19; d_call: -; cdr3_aa: CASSLQGVRGYTF; cdr3_nt: TGTGCCAGTAGTCTACAGGGTGTTAGAGGCTACACCTTC
clone_size: -; j_call: TRBJ2-3; v_call: TRBV6-2/TRBV6-3; d_call: -; cdr3_aa: CASSYFGYHTDTQYF; cdr3_nt: TGTGCCAGCAGTTACTTTGGCTACCACACAGATACGCAGTATTTT
clone_size: -; j_call: TRBJ1-5; v_call: TRBV19; d_call: -; cdr3_aa: CASRQEVGQPQHF; cdr3_nt: TGTGCCAGTAGGCAGGAGGTCGGTCAGCCCCAGCATTTT
clone_size: -; j_call: TRBJ1-6; v_call: TRBV27; d_call: TRBD1; cdr3_aa: CASRFRGGGVNSPLHF; cdr3_nt: TGTGCCAGCCGTTTCAGGGGAGGGGGCGTGAATTCACCCCTCCACTTT
clone_size: -; j_call: TRBJ2-7; v_call: TRBV7-2; d_call: TRBD2; cdr3_aa: CASSHSSGYEQYF; cdr3_nt: TGTGCCAGCAGCCACTCTAGCGGATACGAGCAGTACTTC